The source of this T cell receptor (beta chain) is a study of blood T cell repertoires in COVID-19. On the study more broadly: Researchers got acute and convalescent COVID-19 samples from the United States, Italy and Spain. PBMCs, B-cell-depleted T cells, or T cells were the source of the cDNA or gDNA that made up the material.

Seattle-derived patients entered the study during active infection and were followed longitudinally. The germline V gene encodes CDR1 SGHNT and CDR2 YYREEE (reference sequence). V shed 0 bases, J shed 6 bases, and the junction held 5 bases outside the gene matches. The CDR3 has 15 amino acids. In the original analysis: Counts of nucleated cells, estimated from reference gene primer amplification, were obtained. Clones were sequenced by immunoSEQ multiplex PCR, and TCRdb holds only the in-frame ones, with some missing. V, J and clone size were drawn from that table, and D and trimming were deduced from the DNA. Seen here are around 170,000 clones, 80% to 85% observed once, and the top ten hold 12%.

This sequence joins TRBV5-4 and TRBJ2-2; 7 bases line up with TRBD2. The sample comprised peripheral blood. The TCR was taken from a woman over 75 with COVID-19, enrolled during active disease. CDR3 sequence reads: CASSLGWGGAGELFF. CDR3 sequence (DNA): TGTGCCAGCAGCTTGGGCTGGGGAGGGGCCGGGGAGCTGTTTTTT.